This entry describes one T cell receptor beta chain. Its target is unknown. At one boundary the junction diverges from the germline segment, which might be a read error. The CDR3 is made up of 17 amino acids. The germline V gene encodes CDR1 MGHDK and CDR2 SYGVNS. This sample is part of a study of T-cell reconstitution after alpha-beta-depleted transplantation in children. The TCRbeta library incorporated unique molecular identifiers. TCRdb passed the PCR reads through MiXCR, listing each CDR3 protein once. The sample consists of around 960,000 distinct CDR3 sequences, about 30% of them appearing once. Regarding the study as a whole: Some patients owed their high day-60 TCRbeta diversity to surviving recipient T cells and thymic progenitors.

The genes are TRBV25-1 and TRBJ2-3, with D perhaps TRBD1 (7 bases). This sequence originates from a boy under three years old who had a stem cell transplant for SCID, so the T cells may come from the graft donor. Sequences were derived from PBMCs, mostly from graft donor cells, sampled 360 days after TCRalphabeta/CD19-depleted stem cell transplant. The CDR3 sequence: CASSEYWPTGRTDAQYF. Here the CDR3 DNA reads TGTGCCAGCAGTGAATACTGGCCGACAGGGAGGACAGATGCGCAGTATTTT.